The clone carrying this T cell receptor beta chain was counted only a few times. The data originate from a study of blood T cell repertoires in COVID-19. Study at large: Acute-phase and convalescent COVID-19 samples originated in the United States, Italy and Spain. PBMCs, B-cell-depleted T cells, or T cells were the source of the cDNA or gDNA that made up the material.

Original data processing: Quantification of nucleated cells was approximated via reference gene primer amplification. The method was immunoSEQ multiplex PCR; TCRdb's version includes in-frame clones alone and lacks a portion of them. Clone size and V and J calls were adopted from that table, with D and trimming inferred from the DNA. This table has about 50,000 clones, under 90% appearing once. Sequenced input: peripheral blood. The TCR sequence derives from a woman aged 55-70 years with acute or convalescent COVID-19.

CDR3 nucleotide sequence: TGTGCCAGCATTACAGCGGGGGAGCAGTTCTTC. It yields the protein CASITAGEQFF. The V call is TRBV27, the J call TRBJ2-1; 7 bases are shared with TRBD2. CDR1 is MNHEY, CDR2 SMNVEV, per germline (reference sequence). V lost 7 bases to trimming and J lost 10 bases; unmatched junction nucleotides: 4. The CDR3 sequence is 11 residues long.